This is a list of T cell receptor beta chains from one sample in a study of T cell responses to AZD1222 COVID-19 vaccine. Clones were read by immunoSEQ multiplex PCR, and TCRdb kept only the in-frame ones, dropping some. The sample consists of about 140,000 clones, 70% to 90% of them appearing once. Sequences were derived from peripheral blood, sampled on day 0 of AZD1222 vaccination. Receptors were obtained from an adult in good health. Each CDR3 is given with its conserved first and last residue. Fields, in order: CDR3 length, V gene, clone size, J gene, D gene, CDR3 protein, CDR3 DNA. A D gene is named only where the DNA matches it firmly. Rows give clone size only sometimes, using once, few, many, or a class for an expanded clone.

CDR3 length: 14; V gene: TRBV4-3; clone size: NA; J gene: TRBJ1-3; D gene: NA; CDR3 protein: CASSQASTGNTIYF; CDR3 DNA: TGCGCCAGCAGCCAAGCTTCTACCGGAAACACCATATATTTT
CDR3 length: 11; V gene: TRBV28; clone size: NA; J gene: TRBJ1-1; D gene: NA; CDR3 protein: CASSSLPEAFF; CDR3 DNA: TGTGCCAGCAGTTCTTTGCCTGAAGCTTTCTTT
CDR3 length: 14; V gene: TRBV3-1/TRBV3-2; clone size: NA; J gene: TRBJ1-1; D gene: NA; CDR3 protein: CASSFRVANTEAFF; CDR3 DNA: TGTGCCAGCAGCTTTAGGGTGGCGAACACTGAAGCTTTCTTT
CDR3 length: 14; V gene: TRBV29-1; clone size: once; J gene: TRBJ2-1; D gene: TRBD1; CDR3 protein: CSAGQGARYNEQFF; CDR3 DNA: TGCAGCGCCGGCCAGGGGGCCAGGTACAATGAGCAGTTCTTC
CDR3 length: 12; V gene: TRBV7-3; clone size: NA; J gene: TRBJ2-3; D gene: TRBD1; CDR3 protein: CASSPGGDTQYF; CDR3 DNA: TGTGCCAGCAGCCCAGGGGGAGATACGCAGTATTTT
CDR3 length: 14; V gene: TRBV30; clone size: NA; J gene: TRBJ1-1; D gene: NA; CDR3 protein: CAWRTTGMTPEAFF; CDR3 DNA: TGTGCCTGGAGAACCACAGGGATGACCCCTGAAGCTTTCTTT
CDR3 length: 15; V gene: TRBV27; clone size: NA; J gene: TRBJ1-5; D gene: NA; CDR3 protein: CASSFGTNSNQPQHF; CDR3 DNA: TGTGCCAGCAGTTTCGGGACAAATAGCAATCAGCCCCAGCATTTT
CDR3 length: 15; V gene: TRBV7-8; clone size: once; J gene: TRBJ1-4; D gene: NA; CDR3 protein: CASSLGRQGNEKLFF; CDR3 DNA: TGTGCCAGCAGCTTAGGGCGTCAGGGCAATGAAAAACTGTTTTTT
CDR3 length: 18; V gene: TRBV7-9; clone size: NA; J gene: TRBJ2-3; D gene: TRBD2; CDR3 protein: CASTLVGGRAGGTDTQYF; CDR3 DNA: TGTGCCAGCACCCTCGTTGGCGGGAGGGCCGGAGGCACAGATACGCAGTATTTT
CDR3 length: 14; V gene: TRBV6-2/TRBV6-3; clone size: few; J gene: TRBJ2-7; D gene: TRBD1; CDR3 protein: CASTPRRGGDEQYF; CDR3 DNA: TGTGCCAGCACCCCCAGGAGAGGGGGCGACGAGCAGTACTTC
CDR3 length: 16; V gene: TRBV4-3; clone size: NA; J gene: TRBJ2-1; D gene: NA; CDR3 protein: CASSQDISTGDVEQFF; CDR3 DNA: TGCGCCAGCAGCCAAGATATTTCGACGGGAGACGTGGAGCAGTTCTTC
CDR3 length: 16; V gene: TRBV5-1; clone size: NA; J gene: TRBJ2-2; D gene: NA; CDR3 protein: CASSLVALVVTGELFF; CDR3 DNA: TGCGCCAGCAGCTTGGTCGCGCTAGTCGTCACCGGGGAGCTGTTTTTT
CDR3 length: 17; V gene: TRBV14; clone size: NA; J gene: TRBJ2-1; D gene: TRBD2; CDR3 protein: CASSQLAGGISYNEQFF; CDR3 DNA: TGTGCCAGCAGCCAACTAGCGGGAGGGATCTCCTACAATGAGCAGTTCTTC
CDR3 length: 16; V gene: TRBV5-4; clone size: NA; J gene: TRBJ2-3; D gene: NA; CDR3 protein: CASSLAGMGVIDTQYF; CDR3 DNA: TGTGCCAGCAGCCTGGCCGGAATGGGAGTGATAGATACGCAGTATTTT
CDR3 length: 13; V gene: TRBV28; clone size: NA; J gene: TRBJ1-5; D gene: NA; CDR3 protein: CAAGGNSNQPQHF; CDR3 DNA: TGTGCTGCGGGTGGGAATAGCAATCAGCCCCAGCATTTT
CDR3 length: 16; V gene: TRBV27; clone size: once; J gene: TRBJ2-2; D gene: NA; CDR3 protein: CASSLSRDKGTGELFF; CDR3 DNA: TGTGCCAGCAGTTTATCGCGGGACAAGGGCACCGGGGAGCTGTTTTTT
CDR3 length: 14; V gene: TRBV7-9; clone size: NA; J gene: TRBJ2-1; D gene: NA; CDR3 protein: CASSPDLQTGEQFF; CDR3 DNA: TGTGCCAGCAGCCCGGACCTACAAACCGGCGAGCAGTTCTTC
CDR3 length: 17; V gene: TRBV5-4; clone size: NA; J gene: TRBJ1-2; D gene: TRBD1; CDR3 protein: CASSSQGAVLMEHGYTF; CDR3 DNA: TGTGCCAGCAGCTCCCAGGGGGCCGTTTTAATGGAGCATGGCTACACCTTC
CDR3 length: 13; V gene: TRBV4-1; clone size: NA; J gene: TRBJ1-2; D gene: NA; CDR3 protein: CASSQTGNYGYTF; CDR3 DNA: TGCGCCAGCAGCCAAACCGGAAACTATGGCTACACCTTC
CDR3 length: 13; V gene: TRBV7-8; clone size: NA; J gene: TRBJ2-5; D gene: NA; CDR3 protein: CASTYPGGETQYF; CDR3 DNA: TGTGCCAGCACGTACCCTGGGGGGGAGACCCAGTACTTC
CDR3 length: 14; V gene: TRBV10-1; clone size: NA; J gene: TRBJ2-5; D gene: NA; CDR3 protein: CASSERRNQETQYF; CDR3 DNA: TGCGCCAGCAGTGAGAGACGGAACCAAGAGACCCAGTACTTC
CDR3 length: 13; V gene: TRBV29-1; clone size: NA; J gene: TRBJ2-7; D gene: NA; CDR3 protein: CSAGGISNYEQYF; CDR3 DNA: TGCAGCGCTGGCGGGATCTCAAACTACGAGCAGTACTTC
CDR3 length: 12; V gene: TRBV24-1; clone size: NA; J gene: TRBJ2-2; D gene: NA; CDR3 protein: CAIKSNTGELFF; CDR3 DNA: TGTGCCATTAAGTCGAACACCGGGGAGCTGTTTTTT